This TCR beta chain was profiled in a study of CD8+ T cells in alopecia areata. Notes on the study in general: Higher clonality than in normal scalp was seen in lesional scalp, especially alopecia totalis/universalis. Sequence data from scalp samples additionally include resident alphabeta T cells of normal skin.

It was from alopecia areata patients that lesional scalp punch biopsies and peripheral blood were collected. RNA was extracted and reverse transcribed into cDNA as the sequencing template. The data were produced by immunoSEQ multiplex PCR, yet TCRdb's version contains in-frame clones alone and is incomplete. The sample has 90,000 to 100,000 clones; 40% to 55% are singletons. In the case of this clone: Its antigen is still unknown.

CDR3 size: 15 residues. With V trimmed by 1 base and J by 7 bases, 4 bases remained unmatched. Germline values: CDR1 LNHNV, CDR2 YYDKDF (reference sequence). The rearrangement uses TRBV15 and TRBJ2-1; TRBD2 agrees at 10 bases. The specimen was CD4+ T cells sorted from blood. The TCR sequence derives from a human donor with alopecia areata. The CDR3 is CATSRGLAGDNEQFF. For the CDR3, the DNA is TGTGCCACCAGCAGAGGGCTAGCGGGAGATAATGAGCAGTTCTTC.